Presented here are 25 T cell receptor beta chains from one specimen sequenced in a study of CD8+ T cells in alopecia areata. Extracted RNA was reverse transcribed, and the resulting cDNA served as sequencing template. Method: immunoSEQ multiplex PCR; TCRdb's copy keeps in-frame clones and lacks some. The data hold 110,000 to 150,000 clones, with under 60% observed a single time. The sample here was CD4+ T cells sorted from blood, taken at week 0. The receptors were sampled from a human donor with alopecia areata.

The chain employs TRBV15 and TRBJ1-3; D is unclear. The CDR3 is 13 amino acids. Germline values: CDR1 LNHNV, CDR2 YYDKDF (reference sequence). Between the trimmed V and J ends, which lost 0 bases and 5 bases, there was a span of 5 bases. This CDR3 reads CATSRDGRNTIYF. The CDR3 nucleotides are TGTGCCACCAGCAGAGATGGGCGAAACACCATATATTTT.

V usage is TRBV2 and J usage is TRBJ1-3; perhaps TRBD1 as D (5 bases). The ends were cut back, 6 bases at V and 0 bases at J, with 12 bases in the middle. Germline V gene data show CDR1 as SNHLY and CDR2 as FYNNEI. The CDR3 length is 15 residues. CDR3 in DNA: TGTGCCAGCAGCGGGGCGGGGATCTCTGGAAACACCATATATTTT. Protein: CASSGAGISGNTIYF.

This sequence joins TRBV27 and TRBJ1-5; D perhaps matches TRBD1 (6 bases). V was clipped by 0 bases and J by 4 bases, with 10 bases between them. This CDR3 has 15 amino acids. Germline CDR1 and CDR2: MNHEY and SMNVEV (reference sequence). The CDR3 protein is CASSLSGAGNQPQHF. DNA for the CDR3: TGTGCCAGCAGTTTATCGGGGGCGGGTAATCAGCCCCAGCATTTT.

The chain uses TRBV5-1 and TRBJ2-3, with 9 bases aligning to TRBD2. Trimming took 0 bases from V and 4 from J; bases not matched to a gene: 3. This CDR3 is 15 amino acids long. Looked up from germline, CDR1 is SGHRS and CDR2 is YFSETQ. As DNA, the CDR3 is TGCGCCAGCAGCTTGGAGTCTAGCGGGGCAGATACGCAGTATTTT. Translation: CASSLESSGADTQYF.

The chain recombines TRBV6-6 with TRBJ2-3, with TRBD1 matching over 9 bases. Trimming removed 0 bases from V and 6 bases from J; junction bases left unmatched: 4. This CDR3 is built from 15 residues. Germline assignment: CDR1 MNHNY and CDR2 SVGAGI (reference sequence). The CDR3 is CASSYSGTGFDTQYF. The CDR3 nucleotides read TGTGCCAGCAGTTACTCAGGGACAGGGTTTGATACGCAGTATTTT.

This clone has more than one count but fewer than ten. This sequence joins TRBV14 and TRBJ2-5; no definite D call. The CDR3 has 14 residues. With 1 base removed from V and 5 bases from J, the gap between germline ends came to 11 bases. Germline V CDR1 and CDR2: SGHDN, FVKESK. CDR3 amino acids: CASSQVGRRETQYF. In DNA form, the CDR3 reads TGTGCCAGCAGCCAAGTCGGCCGACGGGAGACCCAGTACTTC. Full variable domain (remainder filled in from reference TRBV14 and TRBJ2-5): EAGVTQFPSHSVIEKGQTVTLRCDPISGHDNLYWYRRVMGKEIKFLLHFVKESKQDESGMPNNRFLAERTGGTYSTLKVQPAELEDSGVYFCASSQVGRRETQYFGPGTRLLVL.

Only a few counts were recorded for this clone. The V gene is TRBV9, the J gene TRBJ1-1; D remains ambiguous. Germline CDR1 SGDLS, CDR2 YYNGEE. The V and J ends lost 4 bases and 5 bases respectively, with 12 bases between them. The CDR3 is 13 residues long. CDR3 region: CASSNHVGTEAFF. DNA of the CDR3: TGTGCCAGCAGCAACCACGTAGGGACTGAAGCTTTCTTT.

The DNA of the CDR3 is TGCAGCGTTGGAAGGGGTAGCAATCAGCCCCAGCATTTT. Its protein product is CSVGRGSNQPQHF. This rearrangement joins TRBV29-1 to TRBJ1-5; tentative D call: TRBD1 (5 bases). Germline V gene lookup returns CDR1 SQVTM and CDR2 ANQGSEA. The CDR3 covers 13 residues. The ends were cut back, 4 bases at V and 0 bases at J, with 7 bases in the middle.

The CDR3 bases are TGTGCCAGCAGCCTCCAAGCTAATCCGGCCTATGGCTACACCTTC. Its translation is CASSLQANPAYGYTF. V is TRBV5-4 and J is TRBJ1-2; D unresolved. V was trimmed by 4 bases and J by 4 bases, leaving 17 bases between them. The CDR3 has 15 residues. From germline, CDR1 is SGHNT and CDR2 YYREEE (reference sequence).

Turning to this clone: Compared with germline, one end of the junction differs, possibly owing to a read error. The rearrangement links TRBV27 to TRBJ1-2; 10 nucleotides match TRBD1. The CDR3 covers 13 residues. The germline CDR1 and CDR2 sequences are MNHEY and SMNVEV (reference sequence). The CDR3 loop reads CTSSSRTGGGYTF. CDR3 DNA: TGTACCAGCAGTTCCCGGACAGGGGGTGGCTACACCTTC.

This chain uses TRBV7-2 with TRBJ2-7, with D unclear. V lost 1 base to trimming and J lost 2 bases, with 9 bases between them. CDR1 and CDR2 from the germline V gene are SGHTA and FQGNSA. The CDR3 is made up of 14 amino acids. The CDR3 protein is CASSLDRTTYEQYF. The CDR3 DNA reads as TGTGCCAGCAGCTTAGATCGAACTACCTACGAGCAGTACTTC.

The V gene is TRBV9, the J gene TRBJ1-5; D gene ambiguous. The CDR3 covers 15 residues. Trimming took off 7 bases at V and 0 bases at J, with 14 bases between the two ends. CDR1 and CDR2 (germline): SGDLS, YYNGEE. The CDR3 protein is CASSKDLSSNQPQHF. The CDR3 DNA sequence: TGTGCCAGCTCTAAGGATCTCAGTAGCAATCAGCCCCAGCATTTT.

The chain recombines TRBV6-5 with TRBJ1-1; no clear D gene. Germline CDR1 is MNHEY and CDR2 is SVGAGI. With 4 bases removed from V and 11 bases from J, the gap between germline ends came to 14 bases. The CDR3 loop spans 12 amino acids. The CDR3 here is CASSSLIGDAFF. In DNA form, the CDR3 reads TGTGCCAGCAGTTCCCTCATTGGTGACGCTTTCTTT.

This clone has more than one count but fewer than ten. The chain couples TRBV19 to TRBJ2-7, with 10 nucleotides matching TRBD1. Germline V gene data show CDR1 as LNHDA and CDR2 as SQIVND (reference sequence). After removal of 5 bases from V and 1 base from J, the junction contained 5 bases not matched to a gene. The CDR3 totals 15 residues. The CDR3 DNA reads TGTGCCAGTAGTCCACGGACAGGGGGGTCCTACGAGCAGTACTTC. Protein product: CASSPRTGGSYEQYF.

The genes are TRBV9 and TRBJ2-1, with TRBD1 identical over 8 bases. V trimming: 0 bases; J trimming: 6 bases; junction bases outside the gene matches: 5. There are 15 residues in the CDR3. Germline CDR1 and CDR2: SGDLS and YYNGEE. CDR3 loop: CASSVGQGLFNEQFF. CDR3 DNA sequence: TGTGCCAGCAGCGTAGGACAGGGGTTGTTCAATGAGCAGTTCTTC.

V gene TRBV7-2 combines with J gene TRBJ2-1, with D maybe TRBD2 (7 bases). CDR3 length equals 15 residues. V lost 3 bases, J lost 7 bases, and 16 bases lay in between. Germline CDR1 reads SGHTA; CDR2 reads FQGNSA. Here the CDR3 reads CASSLTEGGKNEQFF. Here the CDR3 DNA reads TGTGCCAGCAGCTTGACCGAGGGGGGGAAGAATGAGCAGTTCTTC. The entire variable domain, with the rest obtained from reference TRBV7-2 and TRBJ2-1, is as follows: GAGVSQSPSNKVTEKGKDVELRCDPISGHTALYWYRQSLGQGLEFLIYFQGNSAPDKSGLPSDRFSAERTGGSVSTLTIQRTQQEDSAVYLCASSLTEGGKNEQFFGPGTRLTVL.

The CDR3 protein is CASSLGDGFYEQYF. CDR3 DNA sequence: TGTGCCAGCAGCTTGGGGGACGGATTCTACGAGCAGTACTTC. The chain combines TRBV5-6 with TRBJ2-7, with D perhaps being TRBD1 or TRBD2 (5 bases each). Germline CDR1 is SGHDT and CDR2 is YYEEEE. The CDR3 is made up of 14 amino acids. The V and J ends lost 0 bases and 3 bases respectively, with 10 bases between them.

This CDR3 is CAWSAAADTQYF. CDR3 in DNA: TGTGCCTGGAGTGCCGCCGCAGATACGCAGTATTTT. This chain links TRBV30 with TRBJ2-3, with D unresolved. Trimming took 1 base from V and 4 from J, leaving 6 bases between them. In germline, CDR1 is GTSNPN, CDR2 SVGIG (reference sequence). This CDR3 has 12 residues.

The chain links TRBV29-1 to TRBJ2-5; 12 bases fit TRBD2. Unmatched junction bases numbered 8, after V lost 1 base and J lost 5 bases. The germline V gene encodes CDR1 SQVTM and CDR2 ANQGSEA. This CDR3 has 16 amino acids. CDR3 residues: CSVEGASGGAWETQYF. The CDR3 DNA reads TGCAGCGTTGAAGGGGCTAGCGGGGGGGCGTGGGAGACCCAGTACTTC. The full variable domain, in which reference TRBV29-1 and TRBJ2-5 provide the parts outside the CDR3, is SAVISQKPSRDICQRGTSLTIQCQVDSQVTMMFWYRQQPGQSLTLIATANQGSEATYESGFVIDKFPISRPNLTFSTLTVSNMSPEDSSIYLCSVEGASGGAWETQYFGPGTRLLVL.

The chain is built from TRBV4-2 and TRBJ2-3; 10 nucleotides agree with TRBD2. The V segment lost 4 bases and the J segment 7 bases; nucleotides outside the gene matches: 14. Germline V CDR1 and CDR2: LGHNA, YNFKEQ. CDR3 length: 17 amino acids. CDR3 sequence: CASSLSVDSGGINTQYF. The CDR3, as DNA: TGTGCCAGCAGCCTATCGGTGGATAGCGGGGGGATTAATACGCAGTATTTT.

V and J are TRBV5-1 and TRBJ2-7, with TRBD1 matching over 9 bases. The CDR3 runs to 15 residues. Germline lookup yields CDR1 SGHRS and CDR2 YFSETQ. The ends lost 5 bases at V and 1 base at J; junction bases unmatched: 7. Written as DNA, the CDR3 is TGCGCCAGCAGTAACCCGGGACAGGGTTCCTACGAGCAGTACTTC. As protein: CASSNPGQGSYEQYF.

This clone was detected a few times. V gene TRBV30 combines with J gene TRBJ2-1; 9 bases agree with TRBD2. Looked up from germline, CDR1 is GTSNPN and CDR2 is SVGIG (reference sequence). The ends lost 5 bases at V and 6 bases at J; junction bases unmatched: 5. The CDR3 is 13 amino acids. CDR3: CAWEVAGANEQFF. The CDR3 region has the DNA TGTGCCTGGGAGGTAGCGGGGGCCAATGAGCAGTTCTTC.

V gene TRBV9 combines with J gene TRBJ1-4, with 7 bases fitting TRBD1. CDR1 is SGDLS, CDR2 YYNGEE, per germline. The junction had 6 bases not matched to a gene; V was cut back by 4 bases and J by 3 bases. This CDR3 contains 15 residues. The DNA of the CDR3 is TGTGCCAGCAGCCTCACAGGGGCGGCTAATGAAAAACTGTTTTTT. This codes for CASSLTGAANEKLFF. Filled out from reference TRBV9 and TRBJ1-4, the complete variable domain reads DSGVTQTPKHLITATGQRVTLRCSPRSGDLSVYWYQQSLDQGLQFLIQYYNGEERAKGNILERFSAQQFPDLHSELNLSSLELGDSALYFCASSLTGAANEKLFFGSGTQLSVL.

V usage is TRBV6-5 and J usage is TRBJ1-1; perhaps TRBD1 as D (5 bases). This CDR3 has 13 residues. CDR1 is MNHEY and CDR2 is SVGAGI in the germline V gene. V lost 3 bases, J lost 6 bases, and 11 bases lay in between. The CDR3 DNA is TGTGCCAGCAGTTATTCGGGAGGGGCTGAAGCTTTCTTT. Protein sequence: CASSYSGGAEAFF.

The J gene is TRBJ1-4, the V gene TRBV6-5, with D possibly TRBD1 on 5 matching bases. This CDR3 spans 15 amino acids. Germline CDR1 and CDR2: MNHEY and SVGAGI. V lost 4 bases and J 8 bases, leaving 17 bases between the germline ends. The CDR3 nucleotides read TGTGCCAGCAGTTTTAAACCAGGGTTGGGGGAAAAACTGTTTTTT. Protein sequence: CASSFKPGLGEKLFF.